This T cell receptor beta chain was profiled in a study of T cells in Graves' hyperthyroidism and ophthalmopathy. Thyroid ultrasound, orbital computed tomography, clinical symptoms, and serum thyroxine and TRAb underpinned diagnoses. This CDR3 has 14 amino acids. The V end lost 6 bases, the J end lost 4 bases, and 15 bases lay between the germline ends. CDR1 and CDR2 from the germline V gene are MNHNS and SASEGT. TCR beta CDR3 region amplification was performed from RNA transcripts. First-round RT-PCR of the TCR CDR3 relied on the HTBI primer set. TCRdb used MiXCR to reprocess the multiplex PCR reads, holding one entry per CDR3 protein. The data hold some 650,000 distinct CDR3 sequences, with more than 15% observed a single time. Overall study results and limits: Blood also carried most thyroid clonotypes expanded above 0.001. Through a model of 13 V-J features, ophthalmopathy was separated from stable hyperthyroidism.

As to this clonotype: The antigen is undetermined.

Specimen: blood. This clonotype was sampled from a woman aged 40 to 50 with Graves' ophthalmopathy. The chain joins TRBV6-1 to TRBJ1-2; D uncertain. The CDR3 nucleotides read TGTGCCAGCAGCCCGGGTAGGCTCAGCTATGGCTACACCTTC. This encodes CASSPGRLSYGYTF.